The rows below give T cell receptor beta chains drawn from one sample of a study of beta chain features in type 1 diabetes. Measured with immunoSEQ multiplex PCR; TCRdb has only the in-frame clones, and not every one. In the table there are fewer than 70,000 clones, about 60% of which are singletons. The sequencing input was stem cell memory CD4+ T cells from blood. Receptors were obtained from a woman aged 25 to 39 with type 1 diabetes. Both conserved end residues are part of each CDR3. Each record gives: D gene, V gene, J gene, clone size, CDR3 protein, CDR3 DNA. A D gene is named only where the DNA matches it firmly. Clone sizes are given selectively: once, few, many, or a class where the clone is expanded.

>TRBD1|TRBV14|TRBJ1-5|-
CASSQDGGQGRKEPQHF
TGTGCCAGCAGCCAAGATGGGGGACAGGGCAGGAAGGAGCCCCAGCATTTT
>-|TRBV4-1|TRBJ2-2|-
CASSQLGGGNTGELFF
TGCGCCAGCAGCCAGTTAGGGGGGGGTAACACCGGGGAGCTGTTTTTT
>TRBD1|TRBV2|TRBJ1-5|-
CASSGTGNQPQHF
TGTGCCAGCAGTGGGACAGGGAATCAGCCCCAGCATTTT
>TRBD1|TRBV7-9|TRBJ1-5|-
CASSASTGVAQPQHF
TGTGCCAGCAGCGCCTCGACAGGGGTTGCTCAGCCCCAGCATTTT
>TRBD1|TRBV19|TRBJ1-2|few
CASKDRARYTF
TGTGCCAGTAAAGACAGGGCCCGCTACACCTTC
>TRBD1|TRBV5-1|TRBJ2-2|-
CASSEGQGGTGELFF
TGCGCCAGCAGCGAGGGACAGGGAGGGACCGGGGAGCTGTTTTTT
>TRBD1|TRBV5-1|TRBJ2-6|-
CASSLRDRSSSGANVLTF
TGCGCCAGCAGCCTCCGGGACAGGTCTAGCTCTGGGGCCAACGTCCTGACTTTC
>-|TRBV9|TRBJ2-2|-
CASSLLKDQGGTGELFF
TGTGCCAGCAGCCTCTTAAAGGACCAGGGAGGCACCGGGGAGCTGTTTTTT
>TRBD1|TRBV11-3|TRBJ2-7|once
CASSLAGQGVYEQYF
TGTGCCAGCAGCTTAGCGGGACAGGGGGTGTACGAGCAGTACTTC
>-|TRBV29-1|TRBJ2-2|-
CSVARGGTYTGELFF
TGCAGCGTTGCTAGGGGCGGGACTTACACCGGGGAGCTGTTTTTT
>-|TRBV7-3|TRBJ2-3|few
CASSLQSGDTQYF
TGTGCCAGCAGCTTACAGTCTGGTGATACGCAGTATTTT
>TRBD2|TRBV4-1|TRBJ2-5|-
CASSQVTSGNEETQYF
TGCGCCAGCAGCCAGGTTACTAGCGGGAACGAGGAGACCCAGTACTTC
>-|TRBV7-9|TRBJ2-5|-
CASSLNSKETQYF
TGTGCCAGCAGCTTAAACTCCAAAGAGACCCAGTACTTC
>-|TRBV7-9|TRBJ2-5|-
CASSLSPRETQYF
TGTGCCAGCAGCTTATCCCCCCGGGAGACCCAGTACTTC
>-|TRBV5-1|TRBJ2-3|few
CASSLAREEDTQYF
TGCGCCAGCAGCTTGGCCAGGGAGGAAGATACGCAGTATTTT
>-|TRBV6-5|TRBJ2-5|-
CASSYQPDSQETQYF
TGTGCCAGCAGTTACCAACCCGACAGCCAAGAGACCCAGTACTTC
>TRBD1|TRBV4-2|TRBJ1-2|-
CASSPRTGDGYTF
TGTGCCAGCAGCCCCCGGACAGGGGATGGCTACACCTTC
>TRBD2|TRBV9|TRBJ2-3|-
CASSVGAGVSSTDTQYF
TGTGCCAGCAGCGTAGGAGCGGGAGTATCTAGCACAGATACGCAGTATTTT
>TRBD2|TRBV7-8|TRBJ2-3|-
CASSSPLAGVTDTQYF
TGTGCCAGCAGCTCCCCTTTAGCGGGAGTAACAGATACGCAGTATTTT
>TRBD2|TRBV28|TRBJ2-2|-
CASSLHSGRGTGELFF
TGTGCCAGCAGTTTACATAGCGGGAGGGGGACCGGGGAGCTGTTTTTT
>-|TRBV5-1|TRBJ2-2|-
CASSLWTANTGELFF
TGCGCCAGCAGCTTGTGGACAGCGAACACCGGGGAGCTGTTTTTT
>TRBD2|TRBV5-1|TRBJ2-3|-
CASSFLSGRSTDTQYF
TGCGCCAGCAGCTTCCTTAGCGGGAGGAGCACAGATACGCAGTATTTT
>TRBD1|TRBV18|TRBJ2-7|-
CASSPRQGAHEQYF
TGTGCCAGCTCACCTAGGCAGGGGGCCCACGAGCAGTACTTC
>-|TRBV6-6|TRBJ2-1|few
CASSYSVEGWENEQFF
TGTGCCAGCAGTTACAGCGTGGAGGGATGGGAGAATGAGCAGTTCTTC
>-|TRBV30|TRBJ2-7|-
CAWSVSPYEQYF
TGTGCCTGGAGTGTAAGCCCCTACGAGCAGTACTTC
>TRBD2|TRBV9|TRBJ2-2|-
CASSATSGSTGTGELFF
TGTGCCAGCAGCGCGACTAGCGGGAGTACCGGCACCGGGGAGCTGTTTTTT
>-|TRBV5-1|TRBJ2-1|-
CASSLGSYNEQFF
TGCGCCAGCAGCTTGGGCAGTTACAATGAGCAGTTCTTC
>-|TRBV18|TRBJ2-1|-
CASSPQDTYNEQFF
TGTGCCAGCTCACCACAGGACACCTACAATGAGCAGTTCTTC
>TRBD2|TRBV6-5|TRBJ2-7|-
CASSAGTSDYEQYF
TGTGCCAGCAGTGCCGGGACTAGCGACTACGAGCAGTACTTC
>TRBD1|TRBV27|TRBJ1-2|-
CASSLAGGGYGYTF
TGTGCCAGCAGTCTGGCAGGGGGCGGCTATGGCTACACCTTC
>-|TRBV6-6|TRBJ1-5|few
CASSILEGQPQHF
TGTGCCAGCAGTATTCTCGAGGGACAGCCCCAGCATTTT
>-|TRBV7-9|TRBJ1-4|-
CASSSSGYEKLFF
TGTGCCAGCAGCTCTTCAGGTTACGAAAAACTGTTTTTT
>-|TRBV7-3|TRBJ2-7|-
CASSLTGGNYEQYF
TGTGCCAGCAGCTTAACGGGCGGGAACTACGAGCAGTACTTC
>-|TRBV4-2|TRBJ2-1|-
CASSQSTGLGGASYNEQFF
TGTGCCAGCAGCCAGAGCACCGGGCTAGGGGGAGCGTCCTACAATGAGCAGTTCTTC
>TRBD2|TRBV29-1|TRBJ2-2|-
CSVAGLAGALNTGELFF
TGCAGCGTTGCGGGACTAGCGGGAGCCCTAAACACCGGGGAGCTGTTTTTT